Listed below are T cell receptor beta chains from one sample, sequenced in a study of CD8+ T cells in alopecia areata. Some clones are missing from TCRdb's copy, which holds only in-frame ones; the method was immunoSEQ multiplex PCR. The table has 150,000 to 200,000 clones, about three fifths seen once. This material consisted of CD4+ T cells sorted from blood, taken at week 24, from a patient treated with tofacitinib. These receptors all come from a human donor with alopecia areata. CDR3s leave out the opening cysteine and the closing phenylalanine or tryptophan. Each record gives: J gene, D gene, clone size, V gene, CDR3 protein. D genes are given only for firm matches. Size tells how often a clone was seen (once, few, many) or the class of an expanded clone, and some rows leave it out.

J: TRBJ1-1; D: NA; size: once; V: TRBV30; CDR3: AWRMTANTEAF
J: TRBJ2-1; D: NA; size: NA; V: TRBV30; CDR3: AWMAIRDEQF
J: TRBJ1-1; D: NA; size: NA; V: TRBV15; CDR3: ATSRAPIGAGTEAF
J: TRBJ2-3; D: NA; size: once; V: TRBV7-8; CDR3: ASSLGQASTDTQY
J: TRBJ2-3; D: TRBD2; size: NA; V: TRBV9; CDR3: ASSATSGVTDTQY
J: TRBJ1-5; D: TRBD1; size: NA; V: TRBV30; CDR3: AWSVSGTAYSNQPQH
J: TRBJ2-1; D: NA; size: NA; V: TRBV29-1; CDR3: SVSVTRLYNEQF
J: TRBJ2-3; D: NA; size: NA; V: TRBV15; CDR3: ATSRDTRDTQY
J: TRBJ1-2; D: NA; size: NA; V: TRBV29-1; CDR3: SVQALTLGYGYT
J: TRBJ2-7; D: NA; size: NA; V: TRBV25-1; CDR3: ASSEPVGEQY
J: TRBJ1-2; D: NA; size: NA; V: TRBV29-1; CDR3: SVGAGGNYGYT
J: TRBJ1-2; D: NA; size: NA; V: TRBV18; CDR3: ASSPTTETNYGYT
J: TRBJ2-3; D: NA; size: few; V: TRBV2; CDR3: ASSILGGLADTQY
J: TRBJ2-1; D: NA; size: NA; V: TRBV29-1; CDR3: SVVLPRGIEQF
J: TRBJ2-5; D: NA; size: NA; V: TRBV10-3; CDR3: AISAYKQETQY
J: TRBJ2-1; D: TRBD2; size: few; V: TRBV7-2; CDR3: ASSLAGLAGGRSSYNEQF
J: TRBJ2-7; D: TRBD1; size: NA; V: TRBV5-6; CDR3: ASKRQGSYEQY
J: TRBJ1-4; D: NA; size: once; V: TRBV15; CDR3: ATSRGLGGEKLF
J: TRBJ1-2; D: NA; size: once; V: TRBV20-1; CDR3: SATLDYGYT
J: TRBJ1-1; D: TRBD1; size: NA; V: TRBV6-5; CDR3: ASRRQGLTEAF